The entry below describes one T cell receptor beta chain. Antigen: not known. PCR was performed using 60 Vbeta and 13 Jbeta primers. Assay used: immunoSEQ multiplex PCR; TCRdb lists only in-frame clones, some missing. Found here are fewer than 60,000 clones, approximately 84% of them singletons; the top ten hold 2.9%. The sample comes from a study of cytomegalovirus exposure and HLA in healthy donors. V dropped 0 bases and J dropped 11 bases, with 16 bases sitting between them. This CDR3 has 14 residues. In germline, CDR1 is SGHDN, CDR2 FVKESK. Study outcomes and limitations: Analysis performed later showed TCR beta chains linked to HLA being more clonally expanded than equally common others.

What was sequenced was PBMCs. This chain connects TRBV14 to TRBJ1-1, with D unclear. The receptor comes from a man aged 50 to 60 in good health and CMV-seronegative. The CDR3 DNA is TGTGCCAGCAGCCAAGAGGGGATAATAGGGAGGGCTTTCTTT. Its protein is CASSQEGIIGRAFF.